These 32 T cell receptor beta chains came from one sample sequenced in a study of T-cell memory formation after mild COVID-19. TCRdb re-analysed the 5' RACE reads in MiXCR, keeping a single row per CDR3 protein. The sample records fewer than 95,000 distinct CDR3 sequences, more than 12% being singletons. What was sequenced was PBMCs or a T cell subset sorted from them (not recorded which). The receptors here all came from a man between 18 and 29 years old who had mild COVID-19 (a few samples of this study predate the infection). Cell type and time point are not known.

This clonotype was picked up many times. The genes are TRBV3-1 and TRBJ2-7, with 10 bases lining up with TRBD2. With 7 bases clipped from V and 5 bases from J, the junction kept 14 bases outside the gene matches. The CDR3 spans 16 residues. Germline values: CDR1 LGHDT, CDR2 YNNKEL (reference sequence). The CDR3 region has the DNA TGTGCCAGCAACCCGTCGTATAGCGGGGGGCCGCACGAGCAGTACTTC. It encodes CASNPSYSGGPHEQYF.

The rearrangement uses TRBV7-8 and TRBJ2-1, with a weak D call TRBD1 (6 bases). The V and J ends lost 3 bases and 3 bases respectively, with 12 bases between them. Per the germline V gene, CDR1 is SGHVS and CDR2 is FQNEAQ. This CDR3 contains 15 residues. The CDR3 nucleotides read TGTGCCAGCAGCTTCGTGGGGGCATACTACAATGAGCAGTTCTTC. Translating it yields CASSFVGAYYNEQFF. The full variable domain, with the rest looked up from reference TRBV7-8 and TRBJ2-1, is GAGVSQSPRYKVAKRGQDVALRCDPISGHVSLFWYQQALGQGPEFLTYFQNEAQLDKSGLPSDRFFAERPEGSVSTLKIQRTQQEDSAVYLCASSFVGAYYNEQFFGPGTRLTVL.

There are many counts of this clonotype. The CDR3 is CASSVASGGLNEQFF. Written as DNA, the CDR3 is TGTGCCAGCAGCGTAGCTAGCGGGGGTCTGAATGAGCAGTTCTTC. J is TRBJ2-1 and V is TRBV9; 10 bases match TRBD2. CDR3 length equals 15 residues. Germline assignment: CDR1 SGDLS and CDR2 YYNGEE. V shed 0 bases, J shed 7 bases, and the junction held 4 bases outside the gene matches.

The gene calls are TRBV9 and TRBJ1-5; D is unresolved. Germline V gives CDR1 SGDLS, CDR2 YYNGEE. The CDR3 loop spans 13 amino acids. V dropped 0 bases and J dropped 7 bases, with 8 bases sitting between them. CDR3 sequence reads: CASSVAGGQPQHF. The CDR3 nucleotides are TGTGCCAGCAGCGTAGCGGGTGGCCAGCCCCAGCATTTT.

The genes are TRBV11-1 and TRBJ2-1; no firm D call. Germline loops: CDR1 SGHAT, CDR2 FQDESV (reference sequence). V was cut by 3 bases and J by 3 bases, with 9 bases left in between. This CDR3 spans 14 amino acids. The DNA of the CDR3 is TGTGCCAGCAGCTTTAGAGGAAACTACAATGAGCAGTTCTTC. Its protein is CASSFRGNYNEQFF.

This clonotype appeared a few times. The chain links TRBV4-2 to TRBJ2-7; the D is unclear. The CDR3 spans 16 residues. Germline loops: CDR1 LGHNA, CDR2 YNFKEQ. Trimming removed 2 bases at V and 2 bases at J, with 16 bases between. DNA of the CDR3: TGTGCCAGCAGCCAAAAATCGTCTGGGGATACCTACGAGCAGTACTTC. It encodes CASSQKSSGDTYEQYF.

The V and J genes are TRBV12-3 or TRBV12-4 and TRBJ1-6; no clear D gene. The CDR3 is 15 residues long. V lost 5 bases and J lost 7, with 15 bases in between. CDR3 bases: TGTGCCAGCAGTGCCCCCACCGCCCTCAATTCACCCCTCCACTTT. Amino acids: CASSAPTALNSPLHF.

The chain recombines TRBV4-1 with TRBJ1-1; D possibly corresponds to TRBD1 (5 bases). This CDR3 contains 15 residues. Germline-derived CDR1 and CDR2 are MGHRA and YSYEKL. The ends were cut back, 1 base at V and 1 base at J, with 10 bases in the middle. The CDR3: CASSQAEGTNTEAFF. CDR3 DNA sequence: TGCGCCAGCAGCCAAGCCGAGGGGACGAACACTGAAGCTTTCTTT.

This clonotype was recorded a few times. This chain links TRBV7-9 with TRBJ2-2; D perhaps matches TRBD1 (5 bases). The CDR3 length is 14 residues. The V and J ends lost 5 bases and 3 bases respectively, with 10 bases between them. Germline CDR1 is SEHNR and CDR2 is FQNEAQ (reference sequence). CDR3 sequence: CASSPDIHTGELFF. The DNA of the CDR3 is TGTGCCAGCAGCCCGGACATTCACACCGGGGAGCTGTTTTTT.

The V gene is TRBV7-2, the J gene TRBJ2-1; D may be TRBD1 or TRBD2 (5 bases each). CDR3 length equals 13 residues. Germline V gene lookup returns CDR1 SGHTA and CDR2 FQGNSA. V was shortened by 2 bases and J by 8 bases, with 10 bases between the two germline ends. This chain's CDR3 is CASSLREGYEQFF. CDR3 nucleotides: TGTGCCAGCAGCTTACGTGAGGGGTATGAGCAGTTCTTC.

There are a few counts of this clonotype. The rearrangement uses TRBV4-2 and TRBJ2-7, with D possibly TRBD2 on 6 matching bases. The CDR3 covers 13 residues. Germline V gives CDR1 LGHNA, CDR2 YNFKEQ. V lost 3 bases to trimming and J lost 3 bases, with 9 bases between them. The CDR3, as DNA: TGTGCCAGCAGCCACGGGGGTGACTACGAGCAGTACTTC. It encodes CASSHGGDYEQYF.

The J gene is TRBJ2-2, the V gene TRBV7-3, with TRBD2 identical over 9 bases. The CDR3 runs 17 residues. Germline V CDR1 and CDR2: SGHTA, FQGTGA. J was trimmed by 6 bases and V by 5 bases; bases with no gene match: 13. The CDR3 spells CASSHPEAGGPAGELFF. The CDR3 DNA reads TGTGCCAGCAGCCACCCGGAGGCGGGGGGGCCTGCCGGGGAGCTGTTTTTT. Complete variable domain (other parts from reference TRBV7-3 and TRBJ2-2): GAGVSQTPSNKVTEKGKYVELRCDPISGHTALYWYRQSLGQGPEFLIYFQGTGAADDSGLPNDRFFAVRPEGSVSTLKIQRTERGDSAVYLCASSHPEAGGPAGELFFGEGSRLTVL.

This clonotype was counted only a few times. The J gene is TRBJ2-1, the V gene TRBV6-2 or TRBV6-3, with D hard to call. Trimming left V 6 bases short and J 0 bases short, with 12 bases between. From germline, CDR1 is MNHEY and CDR2 SVGEGT. The CDR3 loop spans 15 amino acids. CDR3 bases: TGTGCCAGCAGGAGTCCTTTTAGCTCCTACAATGAGCAGTTCTTC. It is translated as CASRSPFSSYNEQFF.

The sample holds many counts of this clonotype. The rearrangement uses TRBV12-3 or TRBV12-4 and TRBJ2-7, with D tentatively TRBD1 or TRBD2 (5 bases each). CDR3 length: 12 amino acids. V lost 7 bases, J lost 7 bases, and 14 bases lay in between. The CDR3 coding sequence is TGTGCCAGCACCCACGGGGCTGGGGAGCAGTACTTC. Encoded protein: CASTHGAGEQYF.

This clonotype showed up just a few times. The V call is TRBV12-3 or TRBV12-4, the J call TRBJ2-3; either TRBD1 or TRBD2 may supply D (6 bases each). The V end lost 3 bases, the J end lost 5 bases, and 12 bases lay between the germline ends. The CDR3 consists of 14 residues. The CDR3 region has the DNA TGTGCCAGCAGTTTGTCGGGGGCAATAGATACGCAGTATTTT. As protein: CASSLSGAIDTQYF.

This chain links TRBV27 with TRBJ2-3; 7 positions agree with TRBD2. With V trimmed by 5 bases and J by 4 bases, 6 bases remained unmatched. The length of the CDR3 is 14 residues. Per the germline V gene, CDR1 is MNHEY and CDR2 is SMNVEV (reference sequence). The CDR3 DNA sequence: TGTGCCAGCAGTCCCTTCGGGAGGTCAGATACGCAGTATTTT. It codes for CASSPFGRSDTQYF.

The J gene is TRBJ2-7, the V gene TRBV6-2 or TRBV6-3, with 13 bases identical to TRBD2. The CDR3 is 18 residues long. V trimming: 4 bases; J trimming: 2 bases; junction bases outside the gene matches: 11. The V gene's germline CDR1 is MNHEY and CDR2 SVGEGT. The CDR3 DNA reads TGTGCCAGCAGTTCATCTCACATGGGACTAGCGGGGACCTACGAGCAGTACTTC. It specifies CASSSSHMGLAGTYEQYF.

The V gene is TRBV6-2 or TRBV6-3, the J gene TRBJ1-5; tentative D call: TRBD1 (6 bases). Germline V gene sequence: CDR1 MNHEY, CDR2 SVGEGT. V dropped 7 bases and J dropped 7 bases, with 17 bases sitting between them. There are 14 residues in the CDR3. Here the CDR3 reads CASKLEGGVQPQHF. In nucleotides, the CDR3 is TGTGCCAGCAAACTCGAGGGGGGCGTACAGCCCCAGCATTTT.

This clonotype turned up a few times. The chain uses TRBV7-2 and TRBJ2-1, with a possible D match to TRBD2 (7 bases). The CDR3 has 14 amino acids. Between the trimmed V and J ends, which lost 5 bases and 6 bases, there was a span of 14 bases. The germline V gene encodes CDR1 SGHTA and CDR2 FQGNSA. The CDR3 protein is CASSPSGGLNEQFF. The CDR3, as DNA: TGTGCCAGCAGCCCGTCCGGGGGGCTCAATGAGCAGTTCTTC.

This chain joins TRBV9 and TRBJ2-2; D remains ambiguous. The CDR3 loop spans 14 amino acids. Trimming pared 3 bases from V and 5 bases from J, leaving 11 bases between. Germline assignment: CDR1 SGDLS and CDR2 YYNGEE. In DNA form, the CDR3 reads TGTGCCAGCAGCGGAGGACGGTTTACCGGGGAGCTGTTTTTT. It encodes CASSGGRFTGELFF.

The V and J genes are TRBV7-9 and TRBJ2-1, with 12 bases identical to TRBD2. This CDR3 has 13 residues. V trimming: 11 bases; J trimming: 1 base; junction bases outside the gene matches: 0. From germline, CDR1 is SEHNR and CDR2 FQNEAQ (reference sequence). The CDR3 spells CAGTSGSYNEQFF. DNA for the CDR3: TGTGCCGGGACTAGCGGGTCCTACAATGAGCAGTTCTTC.

This clonotype was picked up a small number of times. The chain carries TRBV12-3 or TRBV12-4 and TRBJ1-2, with TRBD1 as a possible D gene (5 bases). V lost 10 bases to trimming and J lost 7 bases, with 22 bases between them. The CDR3 has 14 residues. CDR3 DNA: TGTGCCATCACCGACCCGGGGGGGAGAGGTGGCTACACCTTC. Its translation is CAITDPGGRGGYTF.

The genes are TRBV28 and TRBJ1-1; the D is unclear. With 5 bases removed from V and 3 bases from J, the gap between germline ends came to 4 bases. The CDR3 has 11 residues. Germline values: CDR1 MDHEN, CDR2 SYDVKM. CDR3 coding DNA: TGTGCCAGCAGTCTACACACTGAAGCTTTCTTT. Protein: CASSLHTEAFF. The full variable domain, with the rest looked up from reference TRBV28 and TRBJ1-1, is DVKVTQSSRYLVKRTGEKVFLECVQDMDHENMFWYRQDPGLGLRLIYFSYDVKMKEKGDIPEGYSVSREKKERFSLILESASTNQTSMYLCASSLHTEAFFGQGTRLTVV.

This clonotype has more than one count but fewer than ten. The V gene is TRBV4-1, the J gene TRBJ2-3, with D possibly being TRBD1 or TRBD2 (5 bases each). The CDR3 runs to 13 residues. CDR1 MGHRA and CDR2 YSYEKL come from the germline V gene. V shed 4 bases and J shed 1 base, with 6 bases lying between them. CDR3 sequence reads: CASSRDGTDTQYF. The CDR3, as DNA: TGCGCCAGCAGCCGGGACGGCACAGATACGCAGTATTTT.

The genes are TRBV4-1 and TRBJ2-3, with TRBD2 matching over 7 bases. The trim removed 4 bases at V and 5 bases at J, leaving 6 bases unmatched. Germline V gives CDR1 MGHRA, CDR2 YSYEKL. This CDR3 is 14 amino acids long. The CDR3 loop reads CASSLGGYQDTQYF. The CDR3 DNA reads TGCGCCAGCAGCCTCGGGGGGTATCAAGATACGCAGTATTTT.

This clonotype was picked up many times. The chain uses TRBV4-1 and TRBJ1-5; D uncertain. The CDR3 has 16 amino acids. Germline CDR1 is MGHRA and CDR2 is YSYEKL. The germline V and J ends were trimmed by 2 bases and 7 bases, with 18 bases remaining between them. The CDR3 protein is CASSQLPLGGWQPQHF. In nucleotides, the CDR3 is TGCGCCAGCAGCCAACTCCCACTCGGAGGGTGGCAGCCCCAGCATTTT.

V is TRBV4-2 and J is TRBJ2-3; perhaps TRBD2 as D (5 bases). Germline CDR1 is LGHNA and CDR2 is YNFKEQ. This CDR3 is 15 amino acids long. V dropped 0 bases and J dropped 2 bases, with 9 bases sitting between them. CDR3 loop: CASSQEEEYTDTQYF. In DNA, the CDR3 is TGTGCCAGCAGCCAAGAGGAGGAGTACACAGATACGCAGTATTTT.

The J gene is TRBJ1-5, the V gene TRBV6-2 or TRBV6-3; D is undetermined. The CDR3 loop spans 13 amino acids. Germline lookup yields CDR1 MNHEY and CDR2 SVGEGT. V lost 2 bases and J lost 6, with 8 bases in between. The CDR3 DNA is TGTGCCAGCAGTTACGGGGTCAGTCAGCCCCAGCATTTT. This translates into CASSYGVSQPQHF.

The chain recombines TRBV12-3 or TRBV12-4 with TRBJ1-1; 7 bases are a match to TRBD1. This CDR3 is built from 11 residues. The V segment lost 11 bases and the J segment 8 bases; nucleotides outside the gene matches: 8. The CDR3 bases are TGTGCCTCCAGGGGGAGGATCGAAGCTTTCTTT. Its protein is CASRGRIEAFF.

The chain recombines TRBV10-3 with TRBJ2-7, with 10 bases aligning to TRBD1. Germline values: CDR1 ENHRY, CDR2 SYGVKD. Losses at the gene ends were 2 bases for V and 2 bases for J; bases not matched to a gene: 3. This CDR3 is 15 amino acids long. The CDR3 loop is CAISEAGQGPYEQYV. CDR3 in DNA: TGTGCCATCAGTGAGGCGGGACAGGGGCCCTACGAGCAGTACGTC.

This chain links TRBV6-4 with TRBJ2-3, with 9 bases matching TRBD2. Germline CDR1 MRHNA, CDR2 SNTAGT. J lost 1 base, V lost 4 bases, and 3 bases had no gene match. The CDR3 totals 15 residues. The CDR3, as DNA: TGTGCCAGCAGTGTCCAGCGGGGGGGCACAGATACGCAGTATTTT. Amino acid sequence: CASSVQRGGTDTQYF.

This clonotype was counted many times. The J gene is TRBJ2-7, the V gene TRBV27, with D possibly matching TRBD1 (5 bases). The CDR3 runs 14 residues. Trimming cost V 5 bases and J 0 bases, with 11 bases left between them. Germline lookup yields CDR1 MNHEY and CDR2 SMNVEV (reference sequence). CDR3 in DNA: TGTGCCAGCAGTCCCACACAGGTCTCCTACGAGCAGTACTTC. Translated, it gives CASSPTQVSYEQYF.